This TCR beta chain was captured by sequencing in a study of T cell responses to AZD1222 COVID-19 vaccine. Study-wide context: Researchers grouped second doses given at about 4 or about 12 weeks into one pool.

Measured with immunoSEQ multiplex PCR; TCRdb has only the in-frame clones, and not every one. Seen here are some 120,000 clones, approximately 85% observed once, and the top ten hold approximately 1.6%. With respect to this clone: What it binds is not known.

This CDR3 region has 15 residues. V was trimmed by 0 bases and J by 5 bases, leaving 14 bases between them. The V gene's germline CDR1 is SGDLS and CDR2 YYNGEE. The study's findings and limits: Reportedly, nearly half the spike-specific TCRs target unmutated variant regions. Clonal diversity was possibly underestimated; the donors were predominantly white British and more often female. A rise in Spike-specific TCR breadth and depth followed two AZD1222 doses.

The sequences come from peripheral blood, collected on day 0 of AZD1222 vaccination. The genes are TRBV9 and TRBJ1-2, with D hard to call. The clonotype comes from an adult in good health. Here the CDR3 DNA reads TGTGCCAGCAGCGTAGAGGTCTCCGCAGGATATGGCTACACCTTC. It translates to CASSVEVSAGYGYTF.